Listed here are 30 T cell receptor beta chains from one sample, sequenced in a study of glioma-infiltrating T cells after dendritic cell vaccination. TCRdb's copy holds only in-frame clones and misses some; the assay was immunoSEQ multiplex PCR. The sample holds about 92,000 clones; more than 75% are singletons and the top ten take around 16%. The sample in question was blood, obtained before dendritic cell vaccination. These receptors were obtained from a human donor with glioblastoma.

This clone has just one count. V and J are TRBV18 and TRBJ2-3; D possibly corresponds to TRBD2 (6 bases). The CDR3 runs 14 residues. Germline CDR1 and CDR2: KGHSH and LQKENI. V gave up 6 bases and J gave up 2 bases, with 12 bases separating them. In nucleotides, the CDR3 is TGTGCCAGCTCCGATGGACTAAACACAGATACGCAGTATTTT. This gives the protein CASSDGLNTDTQYF.

This chain joins TRBV18 and TRBJ2-1; 7 nucleotides match TRBD2. V dropped 1 base and J dropped 7; count of bases not matched to a gene: 7. The CDR3 contains 15 residues. Germline V gene data show CDR1 as KGHSH and CDR2 as LQKENI. The CDR3 region has the DNA TGTGCCAGCTCACCACGGACTAGATACCTTAATGAGCAGTTCTTC. It is translated as CASSPRTRYLNEQFF. The full variable domain, with the rest looked up from reference TRBV18 and TRBJ2-1, is NAGVMQNPRHLVRRRGQEARLRCSPMKGHSHVYWYRQLPEEGLKFMVYLQKENIIDESGMPKERFSAEFPKEGPSILRIQQVVRGDSAAYFCASSPRTRYLNEQFFGPGTRLTVL.

The chain carries TRBV2 and TRBJ1-2; 7 nucleotides match TRBD1. J was trimmed by 3 bases and V by 6 bases; bases with no gene match: 4. CDR1 and CDR2 (germline): SNHLY, FYNNEI. The CDR3 loop spans 13 amino acids. The CDR3 nucleotides are TGTGCCAGCAGGGATACAGGGGACTATGGCTACACCTTC. It is translated as CASRDTGDYGYTF.

V is TRBV19 and J is TRBJ2-2; 10 bases agree with TRBD1. This CDR3 comprises 16 residues. V gave up 10 bases and J gave up 2 bases; unmatched junction bases: 10. In germline, CDR1 is LNHDA, CDR2 SQIVND (reference sequence). In DNA, the CDR3 is TGTGCCACCAAGGACAGGGGGAACTTAAACACCGGGGAGCTGTTTTTT. Amino acid sequence: CATKDRGNLNTGELFF. Filled out from reference TRBV19 and TRBJ2-2, the complete variable domain reads DGGITQSPKYLFRKEGQNVTLSCEQNLNHDAMYWYRQDPGQGLRLIYYSQIVNDFQKGDIAEGYSVSREKKESFPLTVTSAQKNPTAFYLCATKDRGNLNTGELFFGEGSRLTVL.

The chain links TRBV7-8 to TRBJ2-7; D uncertain. V was shortened by 3 bases and J by 2 bases, with 2 bases between the two germline ends. CDR1 and CDR2 (germline): SGHVS, FQNEAQ. This CDR3 has 11 amino acids. The CDR3 spells CASSFTYEQYF. CDR3 in DNA: TGTGCCAGCAGCTTTACCTACGAGCAGTACTTC.

This chain connects TRBV7-9 to TRBJ1-1; 8 positions match TRBD1. The CDR3 is made up of 14 amino acids. J lost 0 bases, V lost 5 bases, and 2 bases had no gene match. Germline loops: CDR1 SEHNR, CDR2 FQNEAQ (reference sequence). CDR3 sequence: CASSPTGVNTEAFF. As DNA, the CDR3 is TGTGCCAGCAGCCCGACAGGGGTGAACACTGAAGCTTTCTTT.

This chain links TRBV7-9 with TRBJ2-7; 9 positions agree with TRBD1. Per germline, CDR1 SEHNR and CDR2 FQNEAQ (reference sequence). The length of the CDR3 is 15 residues. The V segment lost 6 bases and the J segment 0 bases; nucleotides outside the gene matches: 6. CDR3 sequence reads: CASRGDRDHSYEQYF. In nucleotides, the CDR3 is TGTGCCAGCAGAGGGGACAGGGACCACTCCTACGAGCAGTACTTC.

The chain joins TRBV7-8 to TRBJ2-1; 11 positions agree with TRBD1. The CDR3 spans 18 residues. CDR1 is SGHVS, CDR2 FQNEAQ, per germline. The J segment lost 0 bases and the V segment lost 0 bases, leaving 4 bases of the junction unmatched. CDR3 sequence: CASSLAGQGVSSYNEQFF. CDR3 bases: TGTGCCAGCAGCTTAGCGGGACAGGGGGTTAGCTCCTACAATGAGCAGTTCTTC.

This clone was observed once. The chain carries TRBV21-1 and TRBJ1-6; TRBD1, as called in the table, went unchecked against the DNA. TRBV21-1 represents a pseudogene. The CDR3 sequence is 12 residues long. For the CDR3, the DNA is TGTGCCAGCACCCCAGGGGTATCACCCCTCCACTTT. It specifies CASTPGVSPLHF.

The chain combines TRBV6-6 with TRBJ2-3; possible D gene TRBD2, 7 bases. The CDR3 runs 15 residues. V was cut by 6 bases and J by 2 bases, with 15 bases left in between. From germline, CDR1 is MNHNY and CDR2 SVGAGI (reference sequence). This CDR3 reads CASSPRGGATDTQYF. The CDR3 region has the DNA TGTGCCAGCAGCCCCCGAGGGGGGGCCACAGATACGCAGTATTTT.

CDR3 sequence (DNA): TGTGCCAGCAGCGTAGCTAAGCGGACAGGGAAAAATTCACCCCTCCACTTT. Translating gives CASSVAKRTGKNSPLHF. The V gene is TRBV9, the J gene TRBJ1-6, with TRBD1 identical over 8 bases. The CDR3 totals 17 residues. V shed 0 bases and J 7 bases; nucleotides not matched to a gene: 9. Germline CDR1 is SGDLS and CDR2 is YYNGEE.

The chain is built from TRBV5-1 and TRBJ1-1, with D possibly matching TRBD1 (5 bases). From germline, CDR1 is SGHRS and CDR2 YFSETQ. The CDR3 is 15 amino acids. Trimming cost V 2 bases and J 1 base, with 12 bases left between them. The CDR3 here is CASSFHDRPNTEAFF. The DNA for the CDR3 is TGCGCCAGCAGCTTTCACGACAGACCGAACACTGAAGCTTTCTTT.

The V and J genes are TRBV18 and TRBJ1-1; perhaps TRBD1 as D (6 bases). The germline V gene has CDR1 KGHSH and CDR2 LQKENI. The ends were cut back, 6 bases at V and 1 base at J, with 15 bases in the middle. There are 15 residues in the CDR3. The CDR3 protein is CASSQAGDRNTEAFF. CDR3 nucleotide sequence: TGTGCCAGCTCCCAAGCAGGGGATAGGAACACTGAAGCTTTCTTT.

This rearrangement joins TRBV19 to TRBJ2-1; 7 bases are shared with TRBD1. The V and J ends lost 3 bases and 3 bases, in that order; junction bases with no gene match: 5. This CDR3 spans 15 amino acids. The V gene's germline CDR1 is LNHDA and CDR2 SQIVND (reference sequence). DNA for the CDR3: TGTGCCAGTAGTATTGTGACAGGGAGCTACAATGAGCAGTTCTTC. It specifies CASSIVTGSYNEQFF. The full variable domain, with the rest looked up from reference TRBV19 and TRBJ2-1, is DGGITQSPKYLFRKEGQNVTLSCEQNLNHDAMYWYRQDPGQGLRLIYYSQIVNDFQKGDIAEGYSVSREKKESFPLTVTSAQKNPTAFYLCASSIVTGSYNEQFFGPGTRLTVL.

This chain links TRBV19 with TRBJ2-7, with D tentatively TRBD1 (6 bases). The CDR3 sequence is 15 residues long. Germline V gene data show CDR1 as LNHDA and CDR2 as SQIVND (reference sequence). V was pared by 4 bases and J by 0 bases, with 13 bases between. CDR3 sequence reads: CASSTPRDNSYEQYF. The CDR3, as DNA: TGTGCCAGTAGTACCCCCCGGGACAACTCCTACGAGCAGTACTTC.

This chain links TRBV2 with TRBJ1-5, with D possibly TRBD1 on 5 matching bases. V lost 5 bases and J 1 base, leaving 9 bases between the germline ends. CDR3 length equals 14 residues. Germline CDR1 SNHLY, CDR2 FYNNEI. CDR3 nucleotide sequence: TGTGCCAGCAGTTCCGACAGCAGCAATCAGCCCCAGCATTTT. Protein product: CASSSDSSNQPQHF.

The rearrangement uses TRBV28 and TRBJ1-5; possible D gene TRBD1, 5 bases. Trimming stripped 4 bases from V and 7 bases from J, with 8 bases between. Germline V gene sequence: CDR1 MDHEN, CDR2 SYDVKM. The CDR3 sequence is 12 residues long. DNA for the CDR3: TGTGCCAGCAGTTACGGGGGACAGCCCCAGCATTTT. This codes for CASSYGGQPQHF.

V gene TRBV30 combines with J gene TRBJ2-1; perhaps TRBD2 as D (6 bases). Trimming left V 2 bases short and J 3 bases short, with 14 bases between. The CDR3 runs to 15 residues. Germline lookup yields CDR1 GTSNPN and CDR2 SVGIG (reference sequence). CDR3 residues: CAWSRGSMNYNEQFF. The CDR3 DNA reads TGTGCCTGGAGTCGGGGGAGTATGAACTACAATGAGCAGTTCTTC.

The J gene is TRBJ2-7, the V gene TRBV6-5; D uncertain. This CDR3 is 13 amino acids long. Germline V gene sequence: CDR1 MNHEY, CDR2 SVGAGI. Trimming took 6 bases from V and 6 from J, leaving 15 bases between them. CDR3: CASRRQLTPEQYF. The CDR3 region has the DNA TGTGCCAGCAGGAGACAATTAACCCCCGAGCAGTACTTC.

This clone was seen a single time. The V gene is TRBV15, the J gene TRBJ2-7; possibly TRBD1 for D (5 bases). Germline V gives CDR1 LNHNV, CDR2 YYDKDF (reference sequence). The length of the CDR3 is 13 residues. V was cut by 1 base and J by 5 bases, with 9 bases left in between. Here the CDR3 DNA reads TGTGCCACCAGCAGAGCACAGGTTCACGAGCAGTACTTC. Translated, it gives CATSRAQVHEQYF.

The chain recombines TRBV6-1 with TRBJ2-3; D call uncertain. This CDR3 spans 12 amino acids. Deletions cut 6 bases from V and 4 bases from J, with 8 bases between. The germline gives CDR1 MNHNS, CDR2 SASEGT. This CDR3 reads CASREIADTQYF. CDR3 coding DNA: TGTGCCAGCAGGGAAATAGCAGATACGCAGTATTTT.

This rearrangement joins TRBV5-1 to TRBJ1-5; D unresolved. Germline V lookup: CDR1 SGHRS, CDR2 YFSETQ. The length of the CDR3 is 15 residues. With 0 bases removed from V and 5 bases from J, the gap between germline ends came to 12 bases. CDR3: CASSLARRSDQPQHF. The CDR3 DNA follows: TGCGCCAGCAGCTTGGCACGCCGGTCCGATCAGCCCCAGCATTTT.

This clone was observed a few times. The V gene is TRBV21-1, the J gene TRBJ2-1; the DNA was not used to check the table's D call, TRBD2. TRBV21-1 is a pseudogene. This CDR3 comprises 21 residues. The DNA for the CDR3 is TGTGCCAGCAGCAAAGAGCTTTGGACTAGCGGGAGGGCCAGCTCCTACAATGAGCAGTTCTTC. This encodes CASSKELWTSGRASSYNEQFF.

This clone turned up a few times. The chain employs TRBV10-1 and TRBJ1-1; 7 positions agree with TRBD1. Trimming took 3 bases from V and 5 from J; bases not matched to a gene: 6. CDR1 is WNHNN, CDR2 SYGVQD, per germline (reference sequence). The CDR3 sequence is 14 residues long. The chain's CDR3 is CASSEGGEHTEAFF. CDR3 DNA: TGCGCCAGCAGTGAAGGGGGCGAGCATACTGAAGCTTTCTTT.

The chain is built from TRBV29-1 and TRBJ2-5; 12 bases agree with TRBD1. The trim removed 5 bases at V and 7 bases at J, leaving 26 bases unmatched. This CDR3 region has 20 residues. Germline CDR1 is SQVTM and CDR2 is ANQGSEA. The CDR3 nucleotides read TGCAGCGTTTTATTTCCTCCGGGACAGGGGGCACTCCGACGCGCCGGGACCCAGTACTTC. Its translation: CSVLFPPGQGALRRAGTQYF.

This rearrangement joins TRBV30 to TRBJ2-7; 7 bases are shared with TRBD2. This CDR3 comprises 17 residues. Germline CDR1 and CDR2: GTSNPN and SVGIG (reference sequence). Trimming removed 1 base from V and 6 bases from J; junction bases left unmatched: 18. Written as DNA, the CDR3 is TGTGCCTGGAGTGGAGTGGGGGGAACTAGCGCTCAAGGCGAGCAGTACTTC. Its translation: CAWSGVGGTSAQGEQYF.

This clone was found a few times. The rearrangement uses TRBV11-1 and TRBJ2-1; the match to TRBD2 covers 9 bases. Germline V gene data show CDR1 as SGHAT and CDR2 as FQDESV (reference sequence). V trimming: 5 bases; J trimming: 4 bases; junction bases outside the gene matches: 9. The CDR3 runs to 16 residues. The CDR3 coding sequence is TGTGCCAGCAGCGCCCGGGTAGCGGGAGTGTACAATGAGCAGTTCTTC. Encoded protein: CASSARVAGVYNEQFF.

The chain is built from TRBV9 and TRBJ2-2; D not resolved. Germline CDR1 is SGDLS and CDR2 is YYNGEE. V lost 1 base, J lost 5 bases, and 9 bases lay in between. The CDR3 consists of 14 residues. The CDR3 DNA reads as TGTGCCAGCAGCGTATTTCAGACTACCGGGGAGCTGTTTTTT. This codes for CASSVFQTTGELFF.

V is TRBV13 and J is TRBJ2-7; TRBD1 might be the D (6 bases). CDR3 length: 15 amino acids. CDR1 is PRHDT, CDR2 FYEKMQ, per germline (reference sequence). The germline V and J ends were trimmed by 5 bases and 3 bases, with 17 bases remaining between them. The CDR3 sequence is CASSPTQGSYYEQYF. For the CDR3, the DNA is TGTGCCAGCAGCCCAACGCAGGGGTCCTACTACGAGCAGTACTTC. Full variable domain (missing parts from reference TRBV13 and TRBJ2-7): AAGVIQSPRHLIKEKRETATLKCYPIPRHDTVYWYQQGPGQDPQFLISFYEKMQSDKGSIPDRFSAQQFSDYHSELNMSSLELGDSALYFCASSPTQGSYYEQYFGPGTRLTVT.

The chain employs TRBV9 and TRBJ1-6; 9 bases are shared with TRBD1. J gave up 6 bases and V 3 bases, and 4 bases lay outside the gene matches. There are 15 residues in the CDR3. The germline gives CDR1 SGDLS, CDR2 YYNGEE. CDR3 nucleotides: TGTGCCAGCAGCGAAGACAGGGGGTTTAATTCACCCCTCCACTTT. Residues: CASSEDRGFNSPLHF. Filled out from reference TRBV9 and TRBJ1-6, the complete variable domain reads DSGVTQTPKHLITATGQRVTLRCSPRSGDLSVYWYQQSLDQGLQFLIQYYNGEERAKGNILERFSAQQFPDLHSELNLSSLELGDSALYFCASSEDRGFNSPLHFGNGTRLTVT.